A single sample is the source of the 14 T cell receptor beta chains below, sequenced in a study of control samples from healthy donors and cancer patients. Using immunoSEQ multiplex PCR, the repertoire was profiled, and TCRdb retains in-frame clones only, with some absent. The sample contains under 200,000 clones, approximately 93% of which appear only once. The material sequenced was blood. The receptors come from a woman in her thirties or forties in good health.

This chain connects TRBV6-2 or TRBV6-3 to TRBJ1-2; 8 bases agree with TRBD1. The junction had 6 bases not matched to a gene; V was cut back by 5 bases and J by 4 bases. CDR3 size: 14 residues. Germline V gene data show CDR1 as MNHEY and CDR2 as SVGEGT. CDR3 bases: TGTGCCAGCAGTCAGGACAGGGATGGCTATGGCTACACCTTC. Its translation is CASSQDRDGYGYTF.

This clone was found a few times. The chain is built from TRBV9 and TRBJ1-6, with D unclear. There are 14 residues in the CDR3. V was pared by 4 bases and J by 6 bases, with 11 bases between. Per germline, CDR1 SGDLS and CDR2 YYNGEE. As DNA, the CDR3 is TGTGCCAGCAGCCTCCCGGGCCCTAATTCACCCCTCCACTTT. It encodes CASSLPGPNSPLHF.

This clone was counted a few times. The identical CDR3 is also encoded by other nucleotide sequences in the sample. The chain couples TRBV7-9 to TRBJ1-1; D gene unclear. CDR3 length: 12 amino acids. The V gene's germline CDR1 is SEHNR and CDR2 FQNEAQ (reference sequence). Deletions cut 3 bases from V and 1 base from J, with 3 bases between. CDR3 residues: CASSFENTEAFF. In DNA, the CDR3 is TGTGCCAGCAGCTTTGAGAACACTGAAGCTTTCTTT.

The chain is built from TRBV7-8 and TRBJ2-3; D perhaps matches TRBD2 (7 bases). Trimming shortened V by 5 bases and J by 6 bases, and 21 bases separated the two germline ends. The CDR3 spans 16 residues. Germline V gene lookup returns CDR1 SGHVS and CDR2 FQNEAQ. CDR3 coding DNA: TGTGCCAGCAGCCCCCGGACCATAGGGGGGGAGGATACGCAGTATTTT. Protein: CASSPRTIGGEDTQYF.

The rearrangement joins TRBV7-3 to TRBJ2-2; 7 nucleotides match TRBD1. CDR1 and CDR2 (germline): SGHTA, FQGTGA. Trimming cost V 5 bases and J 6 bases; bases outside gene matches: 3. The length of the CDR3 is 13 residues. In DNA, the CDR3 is TGTGCCAGCAGCCAAAGGGGGCCCGGGGAGCTGTTTTTT. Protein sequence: CASSQRGPGELFF. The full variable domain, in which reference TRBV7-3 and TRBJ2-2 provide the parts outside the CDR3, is GAGVSQTPSNKVTEKGKYVELRCDPISGHTALYWYRQSLGQGPEFLIYFQGTGAADDSGLPNDRFFAVRPEGSVSTLKIQRTERGDSAVYLCASSQRGPGELFFGEGSRLTVL.

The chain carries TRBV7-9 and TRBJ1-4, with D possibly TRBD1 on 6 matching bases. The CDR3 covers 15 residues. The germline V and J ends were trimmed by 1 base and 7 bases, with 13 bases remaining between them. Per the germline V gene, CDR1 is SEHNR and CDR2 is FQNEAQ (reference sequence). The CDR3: CASSLVSGDGEKLFF. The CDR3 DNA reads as TGTGCCAGCAGCTTAGTTTCAGGGGACGGTGAAAAACTGTTTTTT.

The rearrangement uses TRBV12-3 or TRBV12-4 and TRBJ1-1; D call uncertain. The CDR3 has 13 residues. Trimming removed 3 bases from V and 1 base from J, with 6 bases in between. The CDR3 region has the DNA TGTGCCAGCAGTTTCAACCGGAACACTGAAGCTTTCTTT. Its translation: CASSFNRNTEAFF.

CDR3 bases: TGCGCCAGCAGCCAAGATCCCGGCAGGGTGGCTTTCTTT. This translates into CASSQDPGRVAFF. V gene TRBV4-1 combines with J gene TRBJ1-1; TRBD1 is a possible D gene (5 bases). Trimming removed 0 bases at V and 11 bases at J, with 13 bases between. Germline CDR1 and CDR2: MGHRA and YSYEKL. The CDR3 is made up of 13 amino acids.

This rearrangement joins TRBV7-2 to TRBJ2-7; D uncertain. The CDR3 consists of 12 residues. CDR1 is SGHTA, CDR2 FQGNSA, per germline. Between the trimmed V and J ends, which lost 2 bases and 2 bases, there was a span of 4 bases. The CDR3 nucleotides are TGTGCCAGCAGCTTAAGTGCCTACGAGCAGTACTTC. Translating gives CASSLSAYEQYF.

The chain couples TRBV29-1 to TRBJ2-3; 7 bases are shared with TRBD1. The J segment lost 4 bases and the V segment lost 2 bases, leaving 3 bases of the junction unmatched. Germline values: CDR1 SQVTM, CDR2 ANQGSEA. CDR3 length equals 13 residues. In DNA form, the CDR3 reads TGCAGCGTTGAAACAGGGGTGGCAGATACGCAGTATTTT. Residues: CSVETGVADTQYF.

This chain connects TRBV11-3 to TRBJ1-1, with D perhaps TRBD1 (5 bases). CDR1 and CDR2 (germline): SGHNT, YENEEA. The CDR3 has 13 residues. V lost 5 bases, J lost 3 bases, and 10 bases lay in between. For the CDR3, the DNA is TGTGCCAGCAGCCAAGGGACCCACACTGAAGCTTTCTTT. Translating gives CASSQGTHTEAFF.

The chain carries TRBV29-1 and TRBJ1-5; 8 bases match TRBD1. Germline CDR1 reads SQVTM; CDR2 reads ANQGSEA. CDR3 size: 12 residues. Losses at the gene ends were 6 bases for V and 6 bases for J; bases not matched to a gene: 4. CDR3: CSVTTGGQPQHF. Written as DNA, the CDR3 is TGCAGCGTAACCACAGGGGGTCAGCCCCAGCATTTT.

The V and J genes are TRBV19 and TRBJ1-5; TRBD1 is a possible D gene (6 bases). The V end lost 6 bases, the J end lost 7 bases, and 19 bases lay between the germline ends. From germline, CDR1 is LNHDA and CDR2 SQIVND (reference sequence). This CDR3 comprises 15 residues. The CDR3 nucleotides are TGTGCCAGTAGGGGGGACAAACACTGGGAACAGCCCCAGCATTTT. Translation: CASRGDKHWEQPQHF. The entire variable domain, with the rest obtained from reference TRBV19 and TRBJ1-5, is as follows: DGGITQSPKYLFRKEGQNVTLSCEQNLNHDAMYWYRQDPGQGLRLIYYSQIVNDFQKGDIAEGYSVSREKKESFPLTVTSAQKNPTAFYLCASRGDKHWEQPQHFGDGTRLSIL.

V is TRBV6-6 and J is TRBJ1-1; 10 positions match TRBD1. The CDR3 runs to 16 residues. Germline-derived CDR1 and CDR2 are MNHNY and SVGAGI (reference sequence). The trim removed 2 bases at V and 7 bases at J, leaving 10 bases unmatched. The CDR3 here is CASSYGFGTGAYEAFF. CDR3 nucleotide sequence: TGTGCCAGCAGTTACGGCTTTGGGACAGGGGCTTATGAAGCTTTCTTT.